This T cell receptor beta chain emerged from a study of human T cells and chemical hapten exposure. TCRdb recomputed calls from the RACE reads with MiXCR, one row per CDR3 protein. The sample records about 380,000 distinct CDR3 sequences, less than 6.5% being singletons. Trimming stripped 4 bases from V and 2 bases from J, with 12 bases between. CDR1 and CDR2 from the germline V gene are LGHDT and YNNKEL (reference sequence). This CDR3 is built from 14 residues. The table lists this clonotype with a few counts. Time point denoted: pre-sensitization, week 0. Treatment defined: therapeutic diphenylcyclopropenone sensitization with weekly scalp DPC.

J is TRBJ2-7 and V is TRBV3-1; possible D gene TRBD2, 5 bases. Source: whole blood, taken in connection with sensitization to the hapten diphenylcyclopropenone (DPC). The sequence was obtained from a woman aged 45 to 65 with alopecia areata. Some clones in this sample may be carry-over from other donors' samples. The CDR3 bases are TGTGCCAGCAGCCGATCGAGCGGACCCTACGAGCAGTACTTC. Protein: CASSRSSGPYEQYF.